This is a list of T cell receptor beta chains from one sample in a study of blood T cell repertoires in COVID-19. Clones were read by immunoSEQ multiplex PCR, and TCRdb kept only the in-frame ones, dropping some. Among tens of thousands of clones listed, 77% were seen once. Specimen: peripheral blood. These receptor sequences come from a human donor with active or convalescent COVID-19. The donor label of this sample is uncertain. Each CDR3 is given with its conserved first and last residue. D genes are given only for firm matches. Clone size appears in some rows only: once, few, many, or a class for an expanded clone.

clone_size,v_call,j_call,d_call,cdr3_nt,cdr3_aa
-,TRBV19,TRBJ2-7,TRBD2,TGTGCCAGTAGTACCAACCCGGGACTAGCGGGACCCTACGAGCAGTACTTC,CASSTNPGLAGPYEQYF
-,TRBV4-1,TRBJ1-1,TRBD1,TGCGCCAGCAGCCAAGAGGTCGGGGGGACAGGGGGTAAGTACACTGAAGCTTTCTTT,CASSQEVGGTGGKYTEAFF
-,TRBV29-1,TRBJ2-2,TRBD2,TGCAGCGTCGACTCGACTAGCGGGGCTACCGGGGAGCTGTTTTTT,CSVDSTSGATGELFF
few,TRBV5-4,TRBJ1-2,-,TGTGCCAGCAGCTTGGGACAGGATATGATCTATGGCTACACCTTC,CASSLGQDMIYGYTF
-,TRBV10-2,TRBJ2-2,TRBD2,TGCGCCATCAAGCGGGAGCAGGGCACCGGGGAGCTGTTTTTT,CAIKREQGTGELFF
-,TRBV27,TRBJ2-7,TRBD2,TGTGCCAGCAGTTTATCTGCGGGACTAGCCTACGAGCAGTACTTC,CASSLSAGLAYEQYF
-,TRBV27,TRBJ1-5,TRBD1,TGTGCCAGCAGTCGGGGGGACAGGGGACATCTCGGCAATCAGCCCCAGCATTTT,CASSRGDRGHLGNQPQHF
-,TRBV30,TRBJ1-2,-,TGTGCCTGGAGTGTTGAAGAGAAATCGTACCCCTATGGCTACACCTTC,CAWSVEEKSYPYGYTF
few,TRBV5-1,TRBJ1-3,-,TGCGCCAGCAGCTTGAAGACAGGCGATCTGAGCTCTGGAAACACCATATATTTT,CASSLKTGDLSSGNTIYF
-,TRBV29-1,TRBJ2-3,-,TGCAGCGGGGTTCTAGCGCTCTCTAGCACAGATACGCAGTATTTT,CSGVLALSSTDTQYF
few,TRBV30,TRBJ1-3,TRBD1,TGTGCCAGCGGGACAGGGAGCTCTGGAAACACCATATATTTT,CASGTGSSGNTIYF
once,TRBV5-4,TRBJ2-5,-,TGTGCCAGCAGCCTGGCGGTCGAGGTGCAAGAGACCCAGTACTTC,CASSLAVEVQETQYF
-,TRBV9,TRBJ2-1,-,TGTGCCAGCAGCGTCGACAGCTCCTACAATGAGCAGTTCTTC,CASSVDSSYNEQFF
few,TRBV10-3,TRBJ2-2,TRBD1,TGTGCCATCAGTTATCCGGACAGGGACACCGGGGAGCTGTTTTTT,CAISYPDRDTGELFF
once,TRBV5-8,TRBJ2-6,-,TGTGCCAGCAGCTTTCGTTCCGGCGGGATGCCTGGGGCCAACGTCCTGACTTTC,CASSFRSGGMPGANVLTF
-,TRBV11-3,TRBJ2-3,-,TGTGCCAGCAGCAGGGGGGGGGCCGATACGCAGTATTTT,CASSRGGADTQYF
-,TRBV6-2/TRBV6-3,TRBJ2-7,-,TGTGCCAGCAGTTACCCCCAGGGTTACGAGCAGTACTTC,CASSYPQGYEQYF
-,TRBV7-9,TRBJ2-1,TRBD2,TGTGCCAGCAGCCCTAGGACTAGCGACTACAATGAGCAGTTCTTC,CASSPRTSDYNEQFF
-,TRBV7-2,TRBJ1-1,TRBD1,TGTGCCAGCAGCCCCCAACAGGGGGCGCGGTCTGAAGCTTTCTTT,CASSPQQGARSEAFF
few,TRBV7-7,TRBJ2-7,-,TGTGCTAGCAGCCGGGACATCTCCTACGAGCAGTACTTC,CASSRDISYEQYF
-,TRBV27,TRBJ2-5,-,TGTGCCAGCAGTTTTGCAGGGGCCTACCAAGAGACCCAGTACTTC,CASSFAGAYQETQYF
few,TRBV6-2/TRBV6-3,TRBJ1-2,-,TGTGCCAGCAGTTACTCGGGCGGGGGCGTGTGGACCTTC,CASSYSGGGVWTF
-,TRBV4-1,TRBJ1-3,-,TGCGCCAGCAGCCGGGGACTTACGAGCTCTGGAAACACCATATATTTT,CASSRGLTSSGNTIYF
once,TRBV9,TRBJ2-6,-,TGTGCCAGCAGCTTACAGGGCTCTGGGGCCAACGTCCTGACTTTC,CASSLQGSGANVLTF
-,TRBV5-4,TRBJ2-5,TRBD1,TGTGCCAGCAGCTTGGATGAAGGGGGCGGGACCCAGTACTTC,CASSLDEGGGTQYF
-,TRBV9,TRBJ1-1,TRBD1,TGTGCCAGCAGCGATAGACAGGGCTCGGGTACTGAAGCTTTCTTT,CASSDRQGSGTEAFF
-,TRBV9,TRBJ1-4,-,TGTGCCAGCAGCGTAGCCCCCCAGAGGTTAACTAATGAAAAACTGTTTTTT,CASSVAPQRLTNEKLFF
once,TRBV10-3,TRBJ2-3,TRBD1,TGTGCCATCACCCAACAGGGGCCCGGCACAGATACGCAGTATTTT,CAITQQGPGTDTQYF
-,TRBV29-1,TRBJ2-5,TRBD1,TGCAGCGTGGATGGACAGGGGGCTGATGAGACCCAGTACTTC,CSVDGQGADETQYF
-,TRBV4-3,TRBJ2-3,TRBD1,TGCGCCAGCAGCCAAGGGTACAGGACAGGGACAGATACGCAGTATTTT,CASSQGYRTGTDTQYF
-,TRBV3-1/TRBV3-2,TRBJ1-4,TRBD1,TGTGCCAGCATGCTTCAGGGGGCAACTAATGAAAAACTGTTTTTT,CASMLQGATNEKLFF
-,TRBV3-1/TRBV3-2,TRBJ2-3,TRBD2,TGTGCCAGCAGCCATCTTAGCGGGAGTACCAGGACAGATACGCAGTATTTT,CASSHLSGSTRTDTQYF
-,TRBV11-3,TRBJ2-7,TRBD2,TGTGCCAGCAGCTTAGATCTTGGAGCGGGAGCCTACGAGCAGTACTTC,CASSLDLGAGAYEQYF
-,TRBV19,TRBJ2-1,TRBD2,TGTGCCAGTAGGAGATCTAGCGGAGCCCTCGATGAGCAGTTCTTC,CASRRSSGALDEQFF
-,TRBV9,TRBJ2-3,TRBD2,TGTGCCAGCAGCGTACTTAGCGGGAGAACAGATACGCAGTATTTT,CASSVLSGRTDTQYF
once,TRBV5-1,TRBJ1-4,-,TGCGCCAGCAGCCCGACAGTTACTAATGAAAAACTGTTTTTT,CASSPTVTNEKLFF
few,TRBV7-3,TRBJ1-1,-,TGTGCCAGCGGCAACCCTGACACTGAAGCTTTCTTT,CASGNPDTEAFF
many,TRBV5-6,TRBJ2-5,-,TGTGCCAGCAGCTTGGAAGGTGCCAGCGTGGGGACCCAGTACTTC,CASSLEGASVGTQYF
-,TRBV6-6,TRBJ1-2,-,TGTGCCAGCAGTTTTGGGACAAACTATGGCTACACCTTC,CASSFGTNYGYTF
-,TRBV4-2,TRBJ1-4,TRBD1,TGTGCCAGCAGCCATTACGCACAGGGGCTTGATGAAAAACTGTTTTTT,CASSHYAQGLDEKLFF
-,TRBV11-1,TRBJ1-3,TRBD1,TGTGCCAGCAGCCCAAGGACAGGGGGATCTGGAAACACCATATATTTT,CASSPRTGGSGNTIYF